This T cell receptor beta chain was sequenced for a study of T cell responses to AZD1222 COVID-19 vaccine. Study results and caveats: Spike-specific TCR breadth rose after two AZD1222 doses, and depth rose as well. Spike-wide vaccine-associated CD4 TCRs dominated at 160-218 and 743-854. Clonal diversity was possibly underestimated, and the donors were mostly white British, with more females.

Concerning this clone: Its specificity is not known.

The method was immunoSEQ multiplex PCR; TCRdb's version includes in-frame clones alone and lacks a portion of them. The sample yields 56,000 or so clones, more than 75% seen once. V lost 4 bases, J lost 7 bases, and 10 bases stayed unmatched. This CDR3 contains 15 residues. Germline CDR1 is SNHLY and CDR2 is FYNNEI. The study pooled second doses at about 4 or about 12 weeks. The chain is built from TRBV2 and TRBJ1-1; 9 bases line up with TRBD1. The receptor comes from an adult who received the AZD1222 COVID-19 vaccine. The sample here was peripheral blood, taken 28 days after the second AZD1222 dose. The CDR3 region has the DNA TGTGCCAGCAGTGGTTTGGGACAGGGTCGAATTGAAGCTTTCTTT. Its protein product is CASSGLGQGRIEAFF.